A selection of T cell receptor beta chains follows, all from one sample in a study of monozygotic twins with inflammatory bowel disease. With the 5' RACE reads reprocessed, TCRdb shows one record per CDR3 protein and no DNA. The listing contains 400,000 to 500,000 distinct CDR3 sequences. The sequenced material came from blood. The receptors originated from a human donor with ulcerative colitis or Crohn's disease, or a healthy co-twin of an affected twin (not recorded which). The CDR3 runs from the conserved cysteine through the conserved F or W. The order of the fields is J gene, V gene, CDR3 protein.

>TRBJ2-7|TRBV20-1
CSARGAGGAQYF
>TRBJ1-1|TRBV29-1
CSERQGLDTEAFF
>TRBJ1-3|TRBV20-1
CSAWDSLGNTIYF
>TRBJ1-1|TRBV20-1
CSATRDRVTEAFF
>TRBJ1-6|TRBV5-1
CASSLEGPGLSPLHF
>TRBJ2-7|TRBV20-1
CSAPVGGPDYEQYF
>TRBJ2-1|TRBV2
CASSEALWQFF
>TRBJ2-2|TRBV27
CASSTFRLANTGELFF
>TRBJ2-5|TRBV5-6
CASTVAGRSETQYF
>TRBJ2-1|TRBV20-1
CSATGQGNYNEQFF
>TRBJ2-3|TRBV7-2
CASSYGRGTGPTDTQYF
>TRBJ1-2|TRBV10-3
CAIGADSGTGINYGYTF